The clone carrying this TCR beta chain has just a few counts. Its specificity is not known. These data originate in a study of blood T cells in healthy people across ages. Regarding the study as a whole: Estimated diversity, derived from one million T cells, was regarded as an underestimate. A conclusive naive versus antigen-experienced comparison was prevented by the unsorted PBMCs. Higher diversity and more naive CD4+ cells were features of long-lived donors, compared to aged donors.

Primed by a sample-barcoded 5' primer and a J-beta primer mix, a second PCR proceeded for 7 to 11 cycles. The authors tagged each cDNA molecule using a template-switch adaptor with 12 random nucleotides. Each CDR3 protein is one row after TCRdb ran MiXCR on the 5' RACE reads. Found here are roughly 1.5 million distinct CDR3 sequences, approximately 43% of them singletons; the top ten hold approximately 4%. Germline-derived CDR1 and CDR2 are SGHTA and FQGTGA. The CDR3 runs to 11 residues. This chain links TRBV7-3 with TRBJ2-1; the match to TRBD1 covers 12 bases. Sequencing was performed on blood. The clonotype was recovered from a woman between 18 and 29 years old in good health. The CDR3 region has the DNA TGTTCATCGGGACAGGGGGCTGAGCAGTTCTTC. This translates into CSSGQGAEQFF.